Following are 11 T cell receptor beta chains from one sample sequenced in a study of T cells after yellow fever vaccination. TCRdb re-analysed the 5' RACE reads in MiXCR, keeping a single row per CDR3 protein. The table lists 200,000 to 300,000 distinct CDR3 sequences, about an eighth of them singletons. This specimen consisted of CD4+ T cells sorted from PBMCs, obtained 45 days after the yellow fever booster vaccination. Receptors were obtained from a man aged 25 to 45 who received the YFV17D yellow fever vaccine.

The sample holds a few counts of this clonotype. The rearrangement links TRBV5-5 to TRBJ1-2; D possibly corresponds to TRBD1 (5 bases). The CDR3 is made up of 13 amino acids. Germline V lookup: CDR1 SGHKS, CDR2 YYEKEE (reference sequence). V shed 0 bases and J shed 4 bases, with 7 bases lying between them. CDR3 sequence: CASSLGGIYGYTF. Written as DNA, the CDR3 is TGTGCCAGCAGCTTGGGGGGGATCTATGGCTACACCTTC.

This clonotype was seen a single time. The chain is built from TRBV7-2 and TRBJ2-1; D is ambiguous. CDR3 length: 13 residues. Trimming took off 1 base at V and 7 bases at J, with 8 bases between the two ends. CDR1 SGHTA and CDR2 FQGNSA come from the germline V gene. The CDR3 protein is CASSLVFGNEQFF. In DNA form, the CDR3 reads TGTGCCAGCAGCTTAGTTTTCGGAAATGAGCAGTTCTTC.

V gene TRBV6-1 combines with J gene TRBJ1-4, with TRBD1 as a possible D gene (6 bases). The CDR3 extends over 14 amino acids. V shed 7 bases and J shed 13 bases, with 22 bases lying between them. Germline CDR1 is MNHNS and CDR2 is SASEGT. The CDR3 bases are TGTGCCAGCAAGGGGGACCCGGGACCAGGGGTACTGTTTTTT. Protein product: CASKGDPGPGVLFF.

This clonotype was seen more than once but under ten times. As DNA, the CDR3 is TGCGCCAGCAGCCCCCGTGGTGCTAGCTTAAACAATGAGCAGTTCTTC. The encoded protein is CASSPRGASLNNEQFF. V is TRBV5-1 and J is TRBJ2-1, with D maybe TRBD2 (5 bases). Germline V lookup: CDR1 SGHRS, CDR2 YFSETQ. Trimming cost V 4 bases and J 5 bases, with 19 bases left between them. The CDR3 is 16 amino acids.

This clonotype was counted at least ten times. J is TRBJ2-1 and V is TRBV10-3, with no clear D. Germline V gene lookup returns CDR1 ENHRY and CDR2 SYGVKD. This CDR3 contains 15 residues. Trimming removed 2 bases from V and 7 bases from J, with 15 bases in between. CDR3 coding DNA: TGTGCCATCAGTGAGCCGAGGACCACTCAAAATGAGCAGTTCTTC. Residues: CAISEPRTTQNEQFF.

This clonotype has just a few counts. J is TRBJ2-7 and V is TRBV7-2, with D possibly TRBD2 on 6 matching bases. V gave up 1 base and J gave up 3 bases, with 16 bases separating them. Germline-derived CDR1 and CDR2 are SGHTA and FQGNSA. The length of the CDR3 is 16 residues. This CDR3 is CASSLEEGLTIYEQYF. The CDR3 DNA is TGTGCCAGCAGCTTAGAGGAGGGTTTAACGATCTACGAGCAGTACTTC.

V gene TRBV29-1 combines with J gene TRBJ2-7, with 10 positions matching TRBD1. Germline V gene data show CDR1 as SQVTM and CDR2 as ANQGSEA. CDR3 length: 14 residues. J gave up 3 bases and V 4 bases, and 6 bases lay outside the gene matches. CDR3 sequence reads: CSVAVGTGVYEQYF. Written as DNA, the CDR3 is TGCAGCGTTGCGGTAGGGACAGGGGTCTACGAGCAGTACTTC.

The chain has TRBV7-9 and TRBJ2-3, with TRBD2 identical over 10 bases. V shed 5 bases and J 2 bases; nucleotides not matched to a gene: 4. This CDR3 is 15 amino acids long. Germline V lookup: CDR1 SEHNR, CDR2 FQNEAQ (reference sequence). CDR3 in DNA: TGTGCCAGCAGCCGAAGCGGGGGGGTCACAGATACGCAGTATTTT. The encoded protein is CASSRSGGVTDTQYF.

The V gene is TRBV5-1, the J gene TRBJ1-1; D gene ambiguous. This CDR3 is built from 15 residues. The V and J ends lost 0 bases and 2 bases respectively, with 11 bases between them. From germline, CDR1 is SGHRS and CDR2 YFSETQ. CDR3 in DNA: TGCGCCAGCAGCTTGGATAGGTGGGAAAACACTGAAGCTTTCTTT. Encoded protein: CASSLDRWENTEAFF.

In this sample, this clonotype turned up a few times. CDR3 region: CSARALNQPQHF. Written as DNA, the CDR3 is TGCAGTGCTAGAGCCCTAAATCAGCCCCAGCATTTT. The V gene is TRBV20-1, the J gene TRBJ1-5; no reliable D call. Per the germline V gene, CDR1 is DFQATT and CDR2 is SNEGSKA (reference sequence). V shed 1 base and J shed 4 bases, with 5 bases lying between them. The CDR3 has 12 residues.

This clonotype was seen a handful of times. This chain uses TRBV6-6 with TRBJ2-5; D gene unclear. The V and J ends lost 11 bases and 1 base respectively, with 11 bases between them. This CDR3 is built from 12 residues. Looked up from germline, CDR1 is MNHNY and CDR2 is SVGAGI (reference sequence). The DNA of the CDR3 is TGTGCCGGTCAAACCGGCCAAGAGACCCAGTACTTC. Residues: CAGQTGQETQYF.